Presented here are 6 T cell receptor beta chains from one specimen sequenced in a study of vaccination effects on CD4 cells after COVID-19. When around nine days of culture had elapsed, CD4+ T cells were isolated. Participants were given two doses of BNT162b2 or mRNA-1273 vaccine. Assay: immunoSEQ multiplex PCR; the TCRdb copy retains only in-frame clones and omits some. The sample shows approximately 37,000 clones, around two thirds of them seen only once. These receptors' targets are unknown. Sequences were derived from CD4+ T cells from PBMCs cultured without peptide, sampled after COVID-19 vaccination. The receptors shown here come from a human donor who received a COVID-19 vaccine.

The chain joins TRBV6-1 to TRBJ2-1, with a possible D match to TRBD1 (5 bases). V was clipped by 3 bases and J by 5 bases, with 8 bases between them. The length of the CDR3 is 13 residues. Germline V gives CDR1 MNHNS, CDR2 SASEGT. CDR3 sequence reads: CASSESGNNEQFF. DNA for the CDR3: TGTGCCAGCAGTGAGTCAGGGAACAATGAGCAGTTCTTC.

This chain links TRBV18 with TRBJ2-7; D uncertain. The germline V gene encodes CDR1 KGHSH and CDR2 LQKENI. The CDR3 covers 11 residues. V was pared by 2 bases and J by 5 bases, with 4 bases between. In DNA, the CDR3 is TGTGCCAGCTCACCAGAACACGAGCAGTACTTC. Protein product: CASSPEHEQYF.

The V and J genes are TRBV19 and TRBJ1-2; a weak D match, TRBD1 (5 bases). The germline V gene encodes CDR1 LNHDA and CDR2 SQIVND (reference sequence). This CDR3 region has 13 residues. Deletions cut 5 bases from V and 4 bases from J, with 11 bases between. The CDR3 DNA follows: TGTGCCAGTAGTGGCGACAGAAGCTATGGCTACACCTTC. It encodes CASSGDRSYGYTF.

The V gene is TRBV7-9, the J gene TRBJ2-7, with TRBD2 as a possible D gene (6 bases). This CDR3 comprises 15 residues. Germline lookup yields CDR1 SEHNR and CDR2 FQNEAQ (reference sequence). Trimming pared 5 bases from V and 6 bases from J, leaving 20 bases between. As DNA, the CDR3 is TGTGCCAGCAGCCCCCGTCGGGTCTCCGGGGGCGAGCAGTACTTC. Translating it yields CASSPRRVSGGEQYF.

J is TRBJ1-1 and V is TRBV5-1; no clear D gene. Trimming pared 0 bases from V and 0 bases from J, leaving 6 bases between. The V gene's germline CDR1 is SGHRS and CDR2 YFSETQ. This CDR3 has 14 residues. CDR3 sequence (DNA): TGCGCCAGCAGCTTGGTGGGGATGAACACTGAAGCTTTCTTT. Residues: CASSLVGMNTEAFF.

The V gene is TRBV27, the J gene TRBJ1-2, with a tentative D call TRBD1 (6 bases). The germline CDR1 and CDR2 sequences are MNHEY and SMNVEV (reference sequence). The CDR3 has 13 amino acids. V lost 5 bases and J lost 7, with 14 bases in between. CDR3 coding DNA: TGTGCCAGCAGTCCCTCAGGGGTGGGTGGCTACACCTTC. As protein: CASSPSGVGGYTF.